Listed below are T cell receptor beta chains from one sample, sequenced in a study of blood T cell repertoires in COVID-19. Repertoires were generated with immunoSEQ multiplex PCR, while TCRdb's copy carries only in-frame clones and drops some. The sample comprises over 150,000 clones, around 80% of which are singletons, and roughly a sixth rests with the top ten. The sequenced material came from PBMCs or T cells enriched from blood (not recorded which). The receptors originated from a woman aged 50 to 60 who had recovered from COVID-19. Each CDR3 is given with its conserved first and last residue. D genes are given only for firm matches. Size tells how often a clone was seen (once, few, many) or the class of an expanded clone, and some rows leave it out.

>-|TRBJ2-2|TRBV6-4|-|12
TGTGCCAGCAGCCCGGGCACCGGGGAGCTGTTTTTT
CASSPGTGELFF
>TRBD1|TRBJ2-5|TRBV5-4|-|15
TGTGCCAGCAGCTTGGGACAGGGGGTCCAAGAGACCCAGTACTTC
CASSLGQGVQETQYF
>TRBD1|TRBJ1-6|TRBV10-3|-|14
TGTGCCATCAGCGAGGGACAGGGTAATTCACCCCTCCACTTT
CAISEGQGNSPLHF
>TRBD2|TRBJ2-1|TRBV7-3|-|15
TGTGCCAGCAGCTTAGGACTAGCAGAGTACAATGAGCAGTTCTTC
CASSLGLAEYNEQFF
>-|TRBJ1-2|TRBV7-8|-|15
TGTGCCAGCAGCTTGTTGAGTAGGCAGCCGGGGGGCTACACCTTC
CASSLLSRQPGGYTF
>-|TRBJ2-5|TRBV7-2|-|16
TGTGCCAGCAGCATGGACAGCTGGGGGTACCAAGAGACCCAGTACTTC
CASSMDSWGYQETQYF
>TRBD2|TRBJ2-1|TRBV5-1|-|18
TGCGCCAGCAGCACTAGCGGGAGTTCCTACCCCCCCTACAATGAGCAGTTCTTC
CASSTSGSSYPPYNEQFF
>-|TRBJ1-1|TRBV30|-|14
TGTGCCTGGAGTGAGAACAGGGCCTCTATCGGAGCTTTCTTT
CAWSENRASIGAFF
>-|TRBJ1-5|TRBV28|-|13
TGTGCCAGCACCACGGGAGGTTATCAGCCCCAGCATTTT
CASTTGGYQPQHF
>-|TRBJ2-2|TRBV4-3|-|16
TGCGCCAGCAGCCAAGAATCCGGAGGTTCGGCCGGGGAGCTGTTTTTT
CASSQESGGSAGELFF
>-|TRBJ2-3|TRBV6-5|-|15
TGTGCCAGCAGTTACCGTGGGAGTGGAGCAGATACGCAGTATTTT
CASSYRGSGADTQYF
>-|TRBJ1-4|TRBV7-2|-|15
TGTGCCAGCAGCTTAGGAGGTCTTTCGAGCGAAAAACTGTTTTTT
CASSLGGLSSEKLFF
>TRBD2|TRBJ2-1|TRBV7-2|-|16
TGTGCCAGCAGCGCCCCAGGACTAGCGGGTTACAATGAGCAGTTCTTC
CASSAPGLAGYNEQFF
>TRBD1|TRBJ2-7|TRBV4-1|-|13
TGCGCCAGCAGCCGGGACAGTGAATACGAGCAGTACTTC
CASSRDSEYEQYF
>-|TRBJ2-3|TRBV5-4|-|14
TGTGCCAGCAGCTTCCGTGGCGGGGCAGATACGCAGTATTTT
CASSFRGGADTQYF
>TRBD2|TRBJ2-1|TRBV27|-|18
TGTGCCAGCAGTTCCACCGGGACTAGCGCGCCCATCTACAATGAGCAGTTCTTC
CASSSTGTSAPIYNEQFF
>TRBD1|TRBJ2-3|TRBV15|-|18
TGTGCCACCAGCAGAGCCCCGGGGACAGGGCTTCGTCCAGATACGCAGTATTTT
CATSRAPGTGLRPDTQYF
>-|TRBJ2-7|TRBV11-2|-|16
TGTGCCAGCATCAAAGGGGGCGGGAGGAACAACTACGAGCAGTACTTC
CASIKGGGRNNYEQYF
>TRBD2|TRBJ2-1|TRBV5-1|-|15
TGCGCCAGCAGCTTGGAGGTCCTAGCGGGATCAGCCCAGTTCTTC
CASSLEVLAGSAQFF
>-|TRBJ2-1|TRBV7-6|-|15
TGTGCCAGCAGCTTGTTTGCAGGGGGGTACAATGAGCAGTTCTTC
CASSLFAGGYNEQFF
>TRBD2|TRBJ2-1|TRBV11-2|-|19
TGTGCCAGCAGTTCACTTGGGACTAGCGGGAGACGTTCGCTCAATGAGCAGTTCTTC
CASSSLGTSGRRSLNEQFF
>-|TRBJ1-2|TRBV6-4|few|13
TGTGCCAGCAGGGGCTCAGGGCGCTATGGCTACACCTTC
CASRGSGRYGYTF
>-|TRBJ1-4|TRBV18|-|15
TGTGCCAGCTCACCACCAATGGGGGCGGGTGAAAAACTGTTTTTT
CASSPPMGAGEKLFF
>-|TRBJ2-5|TRBV11-2|once|12
TGTGCCAGCAGCCTGGACAGAGAGACCCAGTACTTC
CASSLDRETQYF
>-|TRBJ2-1|TRBV29-1|-|12
TGCAGCGTTGAAGATCTAGCGTTTGAGCAGTTCTTC
CSVEDLAFEQFF
>TRBD1|TRBJ1-5|TRBV19|-|17
TGTGCCAGTAGTATGCGCAGGGGGGTCCTTAGCAATCAGCCCCAGCATTTT
CASSMRRGVLSNQPQHF
>-|TRBJ1-1|TRBV7-8|-|12
TGTGCCAGCAGCTTAGCGCGCGGGGGAGCTTTCTTT
CASSLARGGAFF
>TRBD2|TRBJ2-1|TRBV7-2|-|15
TGTGCCAGCAGCTTTAGCGGGGGGGAGTACAATGAGCAGTTCTTC
CASSFSGGEYNEQFF
>-|TRBJ2-2|TRBV11-3|-|13
TGTGCCAGCAGCATACAGGGAACCGGGGAGCTGTTTTTT
CASSIQGTGELFF
>-|TRBJ2-3|TRBV24-1|-|13
TGTGCCACCAGTGACCCAGGGGTCGATACGCAGTATTTT
CATSDPGVDTQYF
>TRBD1|TRBJ1-2|TRBV19|few|13
TGTGCCAGTACAAGGGACAGGCGGAATGGCTACACCTTC
CASTRDRRNGYTF
>-|TRBJ2-6|TRBV2|-|16
TGTGCCACCCTAGGACAGCACTCCTCTGGGGCCAACGTCCTGACTTTC
CATLGQHSSGANVLTF
>-|TRBJ2-1|TRBV11-2|few|12
TGTGCCAGCAGCTTCGGGTACAATGAGCAGTTCTTC
CASSFGYNEQFF
>-|TRBJ1-1|TRBV27|-|13
TGTGCCAGCAGTTTATCGATCGAGACTGAAGCTTTCTTT
CASSLSIETEAFF
>-|TRBJ2-5|TRBV7-8|-|13
TGTGCCAGCAGCTCGGGATCCCGGGGGACCCAGTACTTC
CASSSGSRGTQYF
>-|TRBJ2-5|TRBV27|-|22
TGTGCCAGCAGTTTAGACGTCTGGGGAGCCTTAAAGTCACGAGCCAAAGAAGAGACCCAGTACTTC
CASSLDVWGALKSRAKEETQYF
>-|TRBJ1-1|TRBV27|few|14
TGTGCCAGCAGTTTGTGGGGGCCGAACACTGAAGCTTTCTTT
CASSLWGPNTEAFF
>TRBD1|TRBJ2-1|TRBV24-1|-|16
TGTGCCACCAGTGATAGGGACAGTGCTGTTTACAATGAGCAGTTCTTC
CATSDRDSAVYNEQFF
>TRBD1|TRBJ2-7|TRBV5-4|-|14
TGTGCCAGCAGCACCGAGGACAGGGTAAGGGAGCAGTACTTC
CASSTEDRVREQYF
>TRBD2|TRBJ2-7|TRBV7-6|-|16
TGTGCCAGCAGCTTAGCTGTGTCTAGCGGGAGGTACGAGCAGTACTTC
CASSLAVSSGRYEQYF
>-|TRBJ2-2|TRBV15|once|15
TGTGCCACCAGCAGAGGTGGGGGCGCCACCGGGGAGCTGTTTTTT
CATSRGGGATGELFF
>-|TRBJ1-1|TRBV15|-|14
TGTGCCACCAGCAGAGAGGACATCAGTACTGAAGCTTTCTTT
CATSREDISTEAFF
>TRBD1|TRBJ2-5|TRBV3-1/TRBV3-2|-|15
TGTGCCAGCAGCCAAGGACAGGGGTACCAAGAGACCCAGTACTTC
CASSQGQGYQETQYF
>-|TRBJ2-5|TRBV5-1|-|15
TGCGCCAGCAGCTCCCCGGGCGGGATCCAAGAGACCCAGTACTTC
CASSSPGGIQETQYF
>TRBD2|TRBJ2-2|TRBV11-2|-|17
TGTGCCAGCAGCTTAGAGCTCCTAGCGGGGGTCACCGGGGAGCTGTTTTTT
CASSLELLAGVTGELFF
>-|TRBJ2-1|TRBV3-1/TRBV3-2|-|16
TGTGCCAGCAGCCGATTTTCAGGGGTGAGCAACAATGAGCAGTTCTTC
CASSRFSGVSNNEQFF
>-|TRBJ1-1|TRBV6-5|few|11
TGTGCCAGCATGGGAGTACCTCTGGCTTTCTTT
CASMGVPLAFF
>-|TRBJ2-2|TRBV9|-|13
TGTGCCAGCAGCAGGGGTAACACCGGGGAGCTGTTTTTT
CASSRGNTGELFF
>-|TRBJ1-4|TRBV25-1|-|15
TGTGCCAGCAGACCCAAGGGGGTCCTTAATGAAAAACTGTTTTTT
CASRPKGVLNEKLFF
>-|TRBJ1-2|TRBV4-2|-|13
TGTGCCAGCAGCCAAGATCCGAACTATGGCTACACCTTC
CASSQDPNYGYTF
>-|TRBJ2-1|TRBV6-2/TRBV6-3|-|13
TGTGCCAGCAGCCCCCCCGCCTGGCGGGAGCAGTTCTTC
CASSPPAWREQFF
>-|TRBJ2-1|TRBV28|-|16
TGTGCCAGCAGTTTATCCGGTCCTCCCTCCTACAATGAGCAGTTCTTC
CASSLSGPPSYNEQFF
>TRBD2|TRBJ2-3|TRBV25-1|-|14
TGTGCCAGCAGTGGAGCGGGAGGGGGGGTCTGGCAGTATTTT
CASSGAGGGVWQYF
>-|TRBJ2-5|TRBV9|-|16
TGTGCCAGCAGCGTAGGGGTTGGGGGAGGAAGTGAGACCCAGTACTTC
CASSVGVGGGSETQYF
>-|TRBJ1-3|TRBV7-3|-|13
TGTGCCAGCAGCTCGCCGGGAGGAAACACCATATATTTT
CASSSPGGNTIYF